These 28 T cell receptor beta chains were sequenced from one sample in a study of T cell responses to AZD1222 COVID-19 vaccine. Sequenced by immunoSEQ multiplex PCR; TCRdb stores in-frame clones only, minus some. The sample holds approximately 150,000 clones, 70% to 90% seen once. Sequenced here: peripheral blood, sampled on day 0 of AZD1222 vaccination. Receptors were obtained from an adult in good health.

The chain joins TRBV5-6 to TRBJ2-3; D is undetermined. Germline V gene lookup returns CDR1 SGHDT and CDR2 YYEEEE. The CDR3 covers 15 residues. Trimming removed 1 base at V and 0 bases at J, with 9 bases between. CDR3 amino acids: CASSLIGRSTDTQYF. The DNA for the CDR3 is TGTGCCAGCAGCTTGATAGGTAGAAGCACAGATACGCAGTATTTT.

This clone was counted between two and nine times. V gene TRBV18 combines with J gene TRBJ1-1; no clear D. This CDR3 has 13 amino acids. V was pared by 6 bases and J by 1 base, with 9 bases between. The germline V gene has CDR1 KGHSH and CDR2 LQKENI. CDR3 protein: CASSPAENTEAFF. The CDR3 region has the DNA TGTGCCAGCTCCCCGGCGGAGAACACTGAAGCTTTCTTT.

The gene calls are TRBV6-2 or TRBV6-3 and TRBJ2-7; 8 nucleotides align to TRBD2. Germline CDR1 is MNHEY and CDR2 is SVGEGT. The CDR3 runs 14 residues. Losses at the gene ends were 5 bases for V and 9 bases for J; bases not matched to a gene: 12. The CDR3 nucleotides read TGTGCCAGCAGTCCGAGCGGGAGAGGGCTTGGGCAGTACTTC. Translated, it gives CASSPSGRGLGQYF.

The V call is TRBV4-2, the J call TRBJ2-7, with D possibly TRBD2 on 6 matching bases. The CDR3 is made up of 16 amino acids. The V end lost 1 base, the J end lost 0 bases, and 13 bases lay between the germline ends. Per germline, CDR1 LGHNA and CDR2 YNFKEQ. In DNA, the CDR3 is TGTGCCAGCAGCCAAGCGGGGACCGGGAGCTCCTACGAGCAGTACTTC. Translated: CASSQAGTGSSYEQYF.

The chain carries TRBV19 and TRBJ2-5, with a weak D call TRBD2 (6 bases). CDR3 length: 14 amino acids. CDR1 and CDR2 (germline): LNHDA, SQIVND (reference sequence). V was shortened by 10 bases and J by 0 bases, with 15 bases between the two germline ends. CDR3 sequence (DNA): TGTGCCACCCGATCAGGGAGGTACCAAGAGACCCAGTACTTC. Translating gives CATRSGRYQETQYF.

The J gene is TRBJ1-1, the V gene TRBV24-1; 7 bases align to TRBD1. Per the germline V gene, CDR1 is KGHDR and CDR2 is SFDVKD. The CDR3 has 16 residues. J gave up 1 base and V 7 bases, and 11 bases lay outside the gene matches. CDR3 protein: CATSRTGADPNTEAFF. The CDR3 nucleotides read TGTGCCACCAGCAGGACAGGAGCCGACCCGAACACTGAAGCTTTCTTT.

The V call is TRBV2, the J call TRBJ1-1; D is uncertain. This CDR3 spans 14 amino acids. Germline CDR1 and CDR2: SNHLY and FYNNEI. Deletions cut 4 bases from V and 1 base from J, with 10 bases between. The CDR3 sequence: CASSATTPNTEAFF. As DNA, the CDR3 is TGTGCCAGCAGTGCTACCACACCGAACACTGAAGCTTTCTTT. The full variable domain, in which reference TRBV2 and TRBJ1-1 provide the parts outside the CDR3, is EPEVTQTPSHQVTQMGQEVILRCVPISNHLYFYWYRQILGQKVEFLVSFYNNEISEKSEIFDDQFSVERPDGSNFTLKIRSTKLEDSAMYFCASSATTPNTEAFFGQGTRLTVV.

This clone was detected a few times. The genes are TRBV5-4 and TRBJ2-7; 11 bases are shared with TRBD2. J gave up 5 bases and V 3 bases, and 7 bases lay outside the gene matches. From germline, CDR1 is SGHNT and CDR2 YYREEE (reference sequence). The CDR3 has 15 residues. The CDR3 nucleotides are TGTGCCAGCAGCTCCCGACTAGCGGGATATCACGAGCAGTACTTC. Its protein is CASSSRLAGYHEQYF.

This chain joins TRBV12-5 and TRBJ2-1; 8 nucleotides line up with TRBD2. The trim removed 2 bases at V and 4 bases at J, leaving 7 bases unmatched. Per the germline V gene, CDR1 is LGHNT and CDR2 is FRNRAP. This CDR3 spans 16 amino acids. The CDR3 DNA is TGTGCTAGTGGTTTGACATCCGGGACTAGATACAATGAGCAGTTCTTC. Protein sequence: CASGLTSGTRYNEQFF.

CDR3 sequence: CAWSYGATTQETQYF. Here the CDR3 DNA reads TGTGCCTGGAGTTACGGGGCGACGACCCAAGAGACCCAGTACTTC. The chain employs TRBV30 and TRBJ2-5; D tentatively reads TRBD1 or TRBD2 (5 bases each). With 2 bases removed from V and 1 base from J, the gap between germline ends came to 14 bases. CDR1 and CDR2 (germline): GTSNPN, SVGIG (reference sequence). CDR3 length: 15 residues.

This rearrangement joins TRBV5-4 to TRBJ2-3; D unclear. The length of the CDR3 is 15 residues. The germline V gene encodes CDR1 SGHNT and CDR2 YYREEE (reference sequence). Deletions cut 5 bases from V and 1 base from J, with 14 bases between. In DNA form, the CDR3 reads TGTGCCAGCAGTCCAGATACCTGGGGCACAGATACGCAGTATTTT. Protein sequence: CASSPDTWGTDTQYF.

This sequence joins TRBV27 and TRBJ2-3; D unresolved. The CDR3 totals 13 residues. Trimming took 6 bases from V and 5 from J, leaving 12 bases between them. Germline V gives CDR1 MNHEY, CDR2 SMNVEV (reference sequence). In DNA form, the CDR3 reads TGTGCCAGCAGCGTGAGGTTCCAAGATACGCAGTATTTT. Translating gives CASSVRFQDTQYF.

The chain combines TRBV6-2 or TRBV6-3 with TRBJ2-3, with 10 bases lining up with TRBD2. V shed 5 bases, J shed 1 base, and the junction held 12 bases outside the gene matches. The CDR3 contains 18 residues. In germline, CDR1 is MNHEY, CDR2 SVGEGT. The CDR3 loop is CASSLRPSGRGGTDTQYF. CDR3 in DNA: TGTGCCAGCAGTCTACGGCCTAGCGGGAGAGGCGGCACAGATACGCAGTATTTT.

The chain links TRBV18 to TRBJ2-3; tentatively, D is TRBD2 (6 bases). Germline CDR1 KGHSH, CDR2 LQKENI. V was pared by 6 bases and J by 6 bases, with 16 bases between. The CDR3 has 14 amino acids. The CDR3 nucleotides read TGTGCCAGCTCGCCTACTAGTGGGACTGATACGCAGTATTTT. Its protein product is CASSPTSGTDTQYF.

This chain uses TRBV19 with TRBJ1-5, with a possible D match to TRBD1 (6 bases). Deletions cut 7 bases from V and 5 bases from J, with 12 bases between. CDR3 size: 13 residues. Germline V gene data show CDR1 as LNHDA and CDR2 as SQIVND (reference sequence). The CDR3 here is CASTPDRYQPQHF. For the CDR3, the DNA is TGTGCCAGTACCCCTGACAGGTATCAGCCCCAGCATTTT.

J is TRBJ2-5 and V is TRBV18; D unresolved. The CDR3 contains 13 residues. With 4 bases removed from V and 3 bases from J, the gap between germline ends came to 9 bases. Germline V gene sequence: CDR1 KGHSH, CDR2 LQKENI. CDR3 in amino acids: CASSRRAKETQYF. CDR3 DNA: TGTGCCAGCTCACGACGGGCAAAAGAGACCCAGTACTTC.

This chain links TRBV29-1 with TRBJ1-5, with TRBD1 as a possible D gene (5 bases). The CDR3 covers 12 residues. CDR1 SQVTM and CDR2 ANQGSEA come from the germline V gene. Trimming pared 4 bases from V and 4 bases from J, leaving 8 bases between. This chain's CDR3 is CSVGGANQPQHF. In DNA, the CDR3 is TGCAGCGTTGGTGGGGCAAATCAGCCCCAGCATTTT.

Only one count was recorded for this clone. The CDR3: CASSDLETQYF. The DNA for the CDR3 is TGTGCCAGCAGTGATTTGGAGACCCAGTACTTC. The rearrangement uses TRBV2 and TRBJ2-5; D unclear. The germline V gene has CDR1 SNHLY and CDR2 FYNNEI. Between the trimmed V and J ends, which lost 3 bases and 5 bases, there was a span of 4 bases. CDR3 length equals 11 residues.

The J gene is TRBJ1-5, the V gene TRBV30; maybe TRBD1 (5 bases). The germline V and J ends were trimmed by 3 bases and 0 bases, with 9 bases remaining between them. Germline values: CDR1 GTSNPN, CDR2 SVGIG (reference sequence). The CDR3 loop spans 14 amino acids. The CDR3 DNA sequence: TGTGCCTGGAGCCGGACAATTAGCAATCAGCCCCAGCATTTT. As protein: CAWSRTISNQPQHF.

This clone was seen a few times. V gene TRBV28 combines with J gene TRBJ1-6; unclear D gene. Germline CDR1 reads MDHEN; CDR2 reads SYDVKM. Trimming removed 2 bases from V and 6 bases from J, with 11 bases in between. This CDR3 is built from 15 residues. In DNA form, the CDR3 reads TGTGCCAGCAGTTTAGTTGGGGTCTTTAATTCACCCCTCCACTTT. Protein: CASSLVGVFNSPLHF.

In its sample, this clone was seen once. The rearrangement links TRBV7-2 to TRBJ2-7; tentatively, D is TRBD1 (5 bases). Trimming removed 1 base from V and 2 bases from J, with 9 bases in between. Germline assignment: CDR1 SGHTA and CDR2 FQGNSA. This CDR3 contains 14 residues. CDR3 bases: TGTGCCAGCAGCTTAGAGGCAGGGACCTACGAGCAGTACTTC. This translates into CASSLEAGTYEQYF.

The CDR3 is CASSPLPAAGSYNEQFF. The CDR3 bases are TGTGCCAGCTCACCACTACCAGCGGCGGGCTCCTACAATGAGCAGTTCTTC. V is TRBV18 and J is TRBJ2-1, with D perhaps TRBD2 (5 bases). CDR1 and CDR2 from the germline V gene are KGHSH and LQKENI. The V and J ends lost 1 base and 0 bases respectively, with 13 bases between them. The CDR3 runs to 17 residues.

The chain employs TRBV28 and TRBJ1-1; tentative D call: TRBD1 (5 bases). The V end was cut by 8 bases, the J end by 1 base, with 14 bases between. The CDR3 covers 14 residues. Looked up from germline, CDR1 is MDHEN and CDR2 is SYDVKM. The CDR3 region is CASFPGGRNTEAFF. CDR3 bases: TGTGCCAGCTTCCCGGGGGGGAGGAACACTGAAGCTTTCTTT. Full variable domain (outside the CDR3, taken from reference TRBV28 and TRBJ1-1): DVKVTQSSRYLVKRTGEKVFLECVQDMDHENMFWYRQDPGLGLRLIYFSYDVKMKEKGDIPEGYSVSREKKERFSLILESASTNQTSMYLCASFPGGRNTEAFFGQGTRLTVV.

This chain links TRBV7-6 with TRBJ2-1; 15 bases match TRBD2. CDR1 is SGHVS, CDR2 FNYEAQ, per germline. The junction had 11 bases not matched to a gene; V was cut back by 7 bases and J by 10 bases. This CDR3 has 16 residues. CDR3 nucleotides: TGTGCCAGCACCCAGGAAGGGACTAGCGGGAGGTGGGAGCAGTTCTTC. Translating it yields CASTQEGTSGRWEQFF.

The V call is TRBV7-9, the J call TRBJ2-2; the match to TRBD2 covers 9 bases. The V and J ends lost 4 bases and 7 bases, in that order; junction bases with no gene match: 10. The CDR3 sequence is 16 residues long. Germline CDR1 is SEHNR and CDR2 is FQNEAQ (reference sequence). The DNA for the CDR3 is TGTGCCAGCAGCTCACGGCGGGAGGGTGGAATCGGGGAGCTGTTTTTT. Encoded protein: CASSSRREGGIGELFF.

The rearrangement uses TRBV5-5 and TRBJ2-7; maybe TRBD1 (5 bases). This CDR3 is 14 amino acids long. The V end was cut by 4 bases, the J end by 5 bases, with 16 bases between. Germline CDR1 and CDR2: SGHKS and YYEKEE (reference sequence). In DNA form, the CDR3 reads TGTGCCAGCAGCACCTACGGGTCAGGGAACGAGCAGTACTTC. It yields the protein CASSTYGSGNEQYF.

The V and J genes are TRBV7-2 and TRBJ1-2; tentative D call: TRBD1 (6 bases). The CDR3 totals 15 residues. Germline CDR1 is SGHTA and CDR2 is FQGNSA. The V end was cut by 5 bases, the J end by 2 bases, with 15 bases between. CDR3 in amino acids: CASSPAGQSNYGYTF. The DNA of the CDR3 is TGTGCCAGCAGCCCCGCCGGACAGTCCAACTATGGCTACACCTTC.

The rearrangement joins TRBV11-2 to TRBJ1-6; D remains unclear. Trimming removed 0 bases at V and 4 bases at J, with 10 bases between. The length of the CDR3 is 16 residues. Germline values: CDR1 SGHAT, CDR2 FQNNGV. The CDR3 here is CASSLDLGGYNSPLHF. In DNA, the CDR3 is TGTGCCAGCAGCTTAGATTTGGGCGGGTATAATTCACCCCTCCACTTT. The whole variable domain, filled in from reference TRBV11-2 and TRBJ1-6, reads EAGVAQSPRYKIIEKRQSVAFWCNPISGHATLYWYQQILGQGPKLLIQFQNNGVVDDSQLPKDRFSAERLKGVDSTLKIQPAKLEDSAVYLCASSLDLGGYNSPLHFGNGTRLTVT.